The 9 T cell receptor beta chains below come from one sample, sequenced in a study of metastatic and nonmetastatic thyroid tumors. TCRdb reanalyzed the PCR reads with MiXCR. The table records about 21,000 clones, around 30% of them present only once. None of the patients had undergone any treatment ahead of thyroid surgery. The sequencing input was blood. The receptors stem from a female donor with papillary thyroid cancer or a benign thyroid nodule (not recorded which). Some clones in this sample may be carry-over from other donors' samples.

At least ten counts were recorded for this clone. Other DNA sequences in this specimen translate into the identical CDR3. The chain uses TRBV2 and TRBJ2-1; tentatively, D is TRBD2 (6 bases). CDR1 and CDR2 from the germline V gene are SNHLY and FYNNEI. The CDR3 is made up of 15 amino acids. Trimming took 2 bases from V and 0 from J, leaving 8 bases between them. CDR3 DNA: TGTGCCAGCAGTGAAATCGGGAGCTCCTACAATGAGCAGTTCTTC. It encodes CASSEIGSSYNEQFF.

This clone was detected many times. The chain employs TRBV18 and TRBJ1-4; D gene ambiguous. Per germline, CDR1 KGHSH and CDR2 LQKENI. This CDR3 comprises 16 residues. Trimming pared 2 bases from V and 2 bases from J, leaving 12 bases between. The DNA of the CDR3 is TGTGCCAGCTCACCAGAGTTCGGTGCCACTAATGAAAAACTGTTTTTT. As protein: CASSPEFGATNEKLFF.

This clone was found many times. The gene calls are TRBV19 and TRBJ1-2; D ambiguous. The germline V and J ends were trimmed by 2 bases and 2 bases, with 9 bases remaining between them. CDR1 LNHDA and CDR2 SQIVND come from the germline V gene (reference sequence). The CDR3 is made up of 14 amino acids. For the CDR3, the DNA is TGTGCCAGTAGTATATCGGGTGCCAACTATGGCTACACCTTC. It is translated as CASSISGANYGYTF.

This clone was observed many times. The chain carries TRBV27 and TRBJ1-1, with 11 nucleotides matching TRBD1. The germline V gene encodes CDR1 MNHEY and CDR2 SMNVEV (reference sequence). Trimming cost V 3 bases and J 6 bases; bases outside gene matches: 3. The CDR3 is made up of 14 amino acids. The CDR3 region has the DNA TGTGCCAGCAGTTTTGGACAGGGGGCCGCTGAAGCTTTCTTT. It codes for CASSFGQGAAEAFF.

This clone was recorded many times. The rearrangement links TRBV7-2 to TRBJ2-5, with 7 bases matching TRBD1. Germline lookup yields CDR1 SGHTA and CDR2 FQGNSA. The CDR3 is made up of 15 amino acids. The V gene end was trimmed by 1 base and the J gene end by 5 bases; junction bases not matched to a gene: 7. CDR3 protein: CASSLGTGFGETQYF. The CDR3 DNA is TGTGCCAGCAGCTTAGGGACAGGCTTCGGGGAGACCCAGTACTTC.

The CDR3, as DNA: TGTGCCAGCAGTTCGGGACTAACGGGGAACCTTCCCTCATACGAGCAGTACTTC. Translation: CASSSGLTGNLPSYEQYF. The rearrangement links TRBV28 to TRBJ2-7; 7 nucleotides agree with TRBD2. This CDR3 spans 18 amino acids. V lost 4 bases, J lost 4 bases, and 19 bases stayed unmatched. The V gene's germline CDR1 is MDHEN and CDR2 SYDVKM.

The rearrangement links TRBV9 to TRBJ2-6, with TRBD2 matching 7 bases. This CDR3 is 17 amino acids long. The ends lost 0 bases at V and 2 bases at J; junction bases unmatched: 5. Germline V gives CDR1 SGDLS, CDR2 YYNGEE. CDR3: CASSVGVAGAGANVLTF. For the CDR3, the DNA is TGTGCCAGCAGCGTAGGAGTAGCGGGCGCTGGGGCCAACGTCCTGACTTTC.

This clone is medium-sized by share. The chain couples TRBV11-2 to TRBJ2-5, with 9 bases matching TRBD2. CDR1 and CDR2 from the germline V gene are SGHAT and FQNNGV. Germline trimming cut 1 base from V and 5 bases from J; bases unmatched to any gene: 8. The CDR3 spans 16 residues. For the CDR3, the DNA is TGTGCCAGCAGCTTAGCGGGCGGGGGGGCCCTGGAGACCCAGTACTTC. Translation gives CASSLAGGGALETQYF.

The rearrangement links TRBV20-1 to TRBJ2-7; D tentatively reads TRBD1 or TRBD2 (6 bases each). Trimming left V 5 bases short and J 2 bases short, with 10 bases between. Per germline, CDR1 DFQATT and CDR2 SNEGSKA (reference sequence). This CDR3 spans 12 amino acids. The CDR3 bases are TGCAGTGCTCCGGAGGGGGCCTACGAGCAGTACTTC. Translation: CSAPEGAYEQYF.